This TCR beta chain was found in a study of tumor and adjacent non-tumor tissue in lung cancer. In the study overall: Samples averaged about 3.8 million productive TCRbeta reads each.

The V gene's germline CDR1 is SGHAT and CDR2 FQNNGV. CDR3 length: 12 residues. The library came from three nested PCR rounds adapted from ARM-PCR protocols. In TCRdb, the multiplex PCR reads were re-called with MiXCR into one record per CDR3 protein. The sample has approximately 90,000 distinct CDR3 sequences, roughly three quarters seen once; the top ten hold 21%. Overall study results and limits: Tumor tissue had significantly higher TCR diversity than normal lung. In normal lung, the top 100 clones were significantly more dominant than in tumor.

Details on this clonotype: Its antigen is currently unknown. The junction and the germline gene differ at one end; a read error may be behind it.

No cell sorting was done before RNA was extracted from the tissue. Distant lung tissue was collected more than 3 cm away from the tumor edge. Sequencing was carried out using distant non-tumor lung tissue. This sequence was found in a woman aged 50 to 60 with non-small cell lung cancer. This chain links TRBV11-2 with TRBJ1-2, with D unclear. The CDR3 spells CTSNPRTYGYTF. The CDR3 DNA reads as TGTACCAGCAACCCCAGGACCTATGGCTACACCTTC.